The sequence of this T cell receptor (beta chain) was determined in a study of shared clonotypes between healthy human individuals. DNA input for the unsorted PBMC replicate PCRs was about 270 ng, some 31,000 T cell genomes. Sequencing was performed with immunoSEQ multiplex PCR; in TCRdb, only in-frame clones are kept and a portion is missing. The table lists some 450,000 clones, 75% to 80% of them singletons, with 12% in the top ten. Donors were healthy HIV-negative adults without recent acute infections or vaccinations. This clonotype was obtained from a woman aged 40 to 50 in good health. Some clones in this sample may be carry-over from other donors' samples. The sample consisted of PBMCs.

Here the CDR3 reads CASSFRGGTGTEAFF. CDR3 DNA sequence: TGTGCCAGCAGTTTCCGGGGGGGAACAGGCACTGAAGCTTTCTTT. The J gene is TRBJ1-1, the V gene TRBV27; D may be TRBD1 (5 bases). The germline V and J ends were trimmed by 3 bases and 4 bases, with 15 bases remaining between them. The CDR3 covers 15 residues. Germline CDR1 MNHEY, CDR2 SMNVEV (reference sequence).